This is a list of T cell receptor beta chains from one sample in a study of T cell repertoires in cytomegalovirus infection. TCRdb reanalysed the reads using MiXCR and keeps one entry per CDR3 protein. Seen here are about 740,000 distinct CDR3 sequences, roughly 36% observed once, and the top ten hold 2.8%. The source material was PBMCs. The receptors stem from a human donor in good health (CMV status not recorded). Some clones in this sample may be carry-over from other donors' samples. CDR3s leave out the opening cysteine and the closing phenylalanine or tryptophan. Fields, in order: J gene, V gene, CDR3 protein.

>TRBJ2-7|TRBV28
ASSSVAGQY
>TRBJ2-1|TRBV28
ASRNPGAHNEQF
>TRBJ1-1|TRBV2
ASREGGSGTEAF
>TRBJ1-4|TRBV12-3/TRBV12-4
ASSIKRPLTNEKLF
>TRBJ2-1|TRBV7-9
ASSLVGGRIHEQF
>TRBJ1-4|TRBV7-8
ASSLVGGYGEKLF
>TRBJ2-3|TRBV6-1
ASTRGTRGKDTQY
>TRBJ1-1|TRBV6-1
ASNSQGANTEAF
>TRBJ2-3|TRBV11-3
ASSLDEDTQY
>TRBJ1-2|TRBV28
ASSSPTGAWGYGYT
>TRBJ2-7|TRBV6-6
ASVRGTGEYEQY
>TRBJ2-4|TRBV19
ASRGGNIDIQY
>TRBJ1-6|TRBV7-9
ASSLAGFVHSPLH
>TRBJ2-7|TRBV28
ASTTLGGRGDEQY
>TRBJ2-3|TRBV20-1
SAPVPVLAGVKDTQY
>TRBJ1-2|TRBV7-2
ASSSESYGYT
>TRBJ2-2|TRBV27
ASPSSGSWDTGELF
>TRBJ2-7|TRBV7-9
ASSLVGPSGGHEQY
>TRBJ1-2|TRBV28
ASTRPSNYGYT
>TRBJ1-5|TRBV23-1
ASSQTGQTDSNQPQH
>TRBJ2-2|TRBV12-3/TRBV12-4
ASGGSGTGELF
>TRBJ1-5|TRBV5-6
ASSLSPGGQPQH
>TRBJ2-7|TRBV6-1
ASSTGPAGYEQY
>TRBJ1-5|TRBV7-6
ASSSGLPNQPQH
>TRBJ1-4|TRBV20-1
SASGEEKLF
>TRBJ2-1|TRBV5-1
ASSPGTSGSNNEQF
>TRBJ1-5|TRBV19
ASSMGPSNQPQH
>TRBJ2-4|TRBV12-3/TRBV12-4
ASSFGTEEGIQY
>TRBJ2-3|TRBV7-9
ASSQSGRPDTQY
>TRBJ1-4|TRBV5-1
ASSLSQRTTNEKLF
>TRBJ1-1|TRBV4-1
ASSKVGNTEAF
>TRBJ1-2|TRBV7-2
ASSLGEDYGYT
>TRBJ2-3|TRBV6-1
ASRILAGPGTETQY
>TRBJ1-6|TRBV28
ASRRGRSYNSPLH
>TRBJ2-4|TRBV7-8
ASSLLAGATVAKNIQY
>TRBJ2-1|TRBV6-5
ASSVWGNEQF
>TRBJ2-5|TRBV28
ASSRSGGELQETQY
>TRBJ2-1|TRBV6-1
ASSEQGTTYNEQF
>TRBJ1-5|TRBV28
ASSPVGGSNQPQH